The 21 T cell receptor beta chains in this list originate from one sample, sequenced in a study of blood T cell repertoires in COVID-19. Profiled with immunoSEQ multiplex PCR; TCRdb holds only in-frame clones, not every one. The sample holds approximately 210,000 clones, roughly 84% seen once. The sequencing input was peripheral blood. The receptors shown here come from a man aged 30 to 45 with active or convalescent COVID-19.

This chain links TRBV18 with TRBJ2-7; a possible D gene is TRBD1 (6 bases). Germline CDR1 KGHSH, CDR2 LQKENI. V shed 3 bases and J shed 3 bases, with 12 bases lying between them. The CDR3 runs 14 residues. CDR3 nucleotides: TGTGCCAGCTCACCGAACCGGGACAACTACGAGCAGTACTTC. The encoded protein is CASSPNRDNYEQYF.

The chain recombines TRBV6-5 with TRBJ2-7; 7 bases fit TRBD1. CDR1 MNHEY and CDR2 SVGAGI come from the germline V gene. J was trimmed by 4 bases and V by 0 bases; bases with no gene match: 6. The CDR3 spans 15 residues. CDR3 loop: CASSYSKNRGYEQYF. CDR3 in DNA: TGTGCCAGCAGTTACTCGAAGAACAGGGGTTACGAGCAGTACTTC.

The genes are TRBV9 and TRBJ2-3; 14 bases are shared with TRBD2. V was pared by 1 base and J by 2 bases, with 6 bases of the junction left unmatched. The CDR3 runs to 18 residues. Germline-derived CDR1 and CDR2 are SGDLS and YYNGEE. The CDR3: CASSVSGLAGEITDTQYF. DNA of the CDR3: TGTGCCAGCAGCGTATCGGGACTAGCGGGGGAGATCACAGATACGCAGTATTTT.

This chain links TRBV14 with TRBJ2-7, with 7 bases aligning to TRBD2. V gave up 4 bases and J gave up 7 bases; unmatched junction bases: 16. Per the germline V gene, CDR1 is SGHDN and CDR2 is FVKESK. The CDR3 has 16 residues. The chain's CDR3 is CASSRSLWGGSKEQYF. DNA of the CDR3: TGTGCCAGCAGCCGTTCCCTATGGGGGGGTTCGAAAGAGCAGTACTTC.

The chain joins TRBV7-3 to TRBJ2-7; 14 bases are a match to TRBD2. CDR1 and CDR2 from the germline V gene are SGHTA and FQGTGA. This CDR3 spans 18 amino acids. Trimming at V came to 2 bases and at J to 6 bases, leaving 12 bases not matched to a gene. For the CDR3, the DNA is TGTGCCAGCAGCTTATTGCCCCCAAGACTAGCGGGAGGGTCCGAGCAGTACTTC. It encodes CASSLLPPRLAGGSEQYF.

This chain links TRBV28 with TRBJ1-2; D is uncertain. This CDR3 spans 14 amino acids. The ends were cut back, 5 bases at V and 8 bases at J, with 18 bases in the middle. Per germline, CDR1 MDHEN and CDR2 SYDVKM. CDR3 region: CASSEDTRREGYTF. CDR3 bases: TGTGCCAGCAGTGAAGACACCCGGCGGGAGGGCTACACCTTC.

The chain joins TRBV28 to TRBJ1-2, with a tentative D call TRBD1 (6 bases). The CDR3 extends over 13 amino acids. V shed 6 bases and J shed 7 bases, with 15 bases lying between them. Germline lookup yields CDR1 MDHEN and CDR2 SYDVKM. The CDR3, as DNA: TGTGCCAGCAGCCTCAGGGGTGGGGGTGGCTACACCTTC. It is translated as CASSLRGGGGYTF.

The CDR3 region has the DNA TGCGCCAGCAGCCAAGATAGGAGCGGAAGATGGACAGATACGCAGTATTTT. Translation: CASSQDRSGRWTDTQYF. The rearrangement joins TRBV4-3 to TRBJ2-3; perhaps TRBD2 as D (5 bases). The CDR3 is made up of 17 amino acids. Germline V gives CDR1 LGHNA, CDR2 YSLEER. Trimming stripped 0 bases from V and 3 bases from J, with 16 bases between.

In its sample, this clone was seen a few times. As DNA, the CDR3 is TGTGCCAGCAGCTCTACGGACAGGCGGAACATTCAGTACTTC. Protein product: CASSSTDRRNIQYF. V usage is TRBV7-9 and J usage is TRBJ2-4; 7 bases match TRBD1. The CDR3 runs to 14 residues. CDR1 is SEHNR, CDR2 FQNEAQ, per germline (reference sequence). With V trimmed by 4 bases and J by 7 bases, 7 bases remained unmatched.

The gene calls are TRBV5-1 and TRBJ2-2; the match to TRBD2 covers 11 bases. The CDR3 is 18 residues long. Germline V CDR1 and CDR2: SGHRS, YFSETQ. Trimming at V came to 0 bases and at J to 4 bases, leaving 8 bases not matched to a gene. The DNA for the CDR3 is TGCGCCAGCAGCTTGGCCGGGACTAGCGGAGTGGGCACCGGGGAGCTGTTTTTT. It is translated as CASSLAGTSGVGTGELFF.

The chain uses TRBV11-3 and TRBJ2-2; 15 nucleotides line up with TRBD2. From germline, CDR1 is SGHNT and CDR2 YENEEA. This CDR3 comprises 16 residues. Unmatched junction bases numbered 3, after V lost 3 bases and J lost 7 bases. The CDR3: CASSLGLAGGVGELFF. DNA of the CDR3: TGTGCCAGCAGCTTGGGACTAGCGGGGGGTGTCGGGGAGCTGTTTTTT.

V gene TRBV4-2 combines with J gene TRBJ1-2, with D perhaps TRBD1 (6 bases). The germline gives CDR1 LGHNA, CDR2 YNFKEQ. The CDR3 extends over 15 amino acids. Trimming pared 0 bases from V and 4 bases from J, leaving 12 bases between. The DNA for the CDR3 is TGTGCCAGCAGCCAAGATCGATCAGGGGTCTATGGCTACACCTTC. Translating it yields CASSQDRSGVYGYTF.

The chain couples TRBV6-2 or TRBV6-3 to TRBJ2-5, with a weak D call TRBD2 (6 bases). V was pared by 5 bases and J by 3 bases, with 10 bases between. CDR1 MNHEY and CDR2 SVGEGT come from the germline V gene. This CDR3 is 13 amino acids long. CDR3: CASSLGGEETQYF. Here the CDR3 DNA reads TGTGCCAGCAGTCTTGGCGGGGAAGAGACCCAGTACTTC.

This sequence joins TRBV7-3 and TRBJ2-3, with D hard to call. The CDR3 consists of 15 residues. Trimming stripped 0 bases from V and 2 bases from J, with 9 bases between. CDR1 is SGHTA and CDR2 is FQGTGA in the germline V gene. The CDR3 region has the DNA TGTGCCAGCAGCTTAACGGGCAGTAACACAGATACGCAGTATTTT. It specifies CASSLTGSNTDTQYF.

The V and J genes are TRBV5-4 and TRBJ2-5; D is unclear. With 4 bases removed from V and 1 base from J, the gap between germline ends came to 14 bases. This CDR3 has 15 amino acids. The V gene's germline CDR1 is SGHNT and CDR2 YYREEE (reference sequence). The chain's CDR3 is CASSTSGALQETQYF. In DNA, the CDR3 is TGTGCCAGCAGCACGTCAGGCGCCCTCCAAGAGACCCAGTACTTC.

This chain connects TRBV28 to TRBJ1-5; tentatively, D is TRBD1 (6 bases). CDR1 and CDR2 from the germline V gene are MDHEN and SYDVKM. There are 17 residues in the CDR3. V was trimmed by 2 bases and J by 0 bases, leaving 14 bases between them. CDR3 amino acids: CASSLGQRIYSNQPQHF. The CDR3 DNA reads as TGTGCCAGCAGTTTAGGACAGAGAATCTATAGCAATCAGCCCCAGCATTTT.

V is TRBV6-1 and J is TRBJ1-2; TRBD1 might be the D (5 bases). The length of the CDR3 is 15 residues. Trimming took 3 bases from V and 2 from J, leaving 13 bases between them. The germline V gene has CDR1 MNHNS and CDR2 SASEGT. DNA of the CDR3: TGTGCCAGCAGTGAGGGGCGATTGTGGAACTATGGCTACACCTTC. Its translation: CASSEGRLWNYGYTF.

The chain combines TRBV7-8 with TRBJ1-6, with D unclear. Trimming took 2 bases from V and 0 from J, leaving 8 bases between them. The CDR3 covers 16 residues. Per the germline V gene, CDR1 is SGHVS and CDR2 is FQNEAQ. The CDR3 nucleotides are TGTGCCAGCAGCTTATCCGGTTTCTCCTATAATTCACCCCTCCACTTT. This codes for CASSLSGFSYNSPLHF.

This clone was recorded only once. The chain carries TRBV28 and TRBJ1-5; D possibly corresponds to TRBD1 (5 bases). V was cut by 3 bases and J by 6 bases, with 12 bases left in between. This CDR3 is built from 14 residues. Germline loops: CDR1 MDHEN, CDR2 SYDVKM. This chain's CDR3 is CASSFRQGGQPQHF. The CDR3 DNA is TGTGCCAGCAGTTTCCGGCAGGGCGGTCAGCCCCAGCATTTT.

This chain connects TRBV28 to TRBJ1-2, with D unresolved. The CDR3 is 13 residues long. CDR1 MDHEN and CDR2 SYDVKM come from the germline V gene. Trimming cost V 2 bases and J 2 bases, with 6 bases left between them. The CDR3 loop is CASSLSRNYGYTF. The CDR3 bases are TGTGCCAGCAGTTTAAGTAGAAACTATGGCTACACCTTC.

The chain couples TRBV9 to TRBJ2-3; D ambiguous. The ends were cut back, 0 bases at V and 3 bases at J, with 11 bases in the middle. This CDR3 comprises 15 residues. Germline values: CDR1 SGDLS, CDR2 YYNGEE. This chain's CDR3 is CASSVENYITDTQYF. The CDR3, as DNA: TGTGCCAGCAGCGTAGAGAACTACATTACAGATACGCAGTATTTT.